The T cell receptor beta chain described here comes from a study of T cell responses to AZD1222 COVID-19 vaccine. The study, taken as a whole, reports: Repertoire sampling was restricted to post-peak T cell response timepoints. There were vaccine-associated CD4 TCRs across spike, dominant at 160-218 and 743-854. Clonal diversity was possibly underestimated; the donors were predominantly white British and more often female.

TCRdb's copy holds only in-frame clones and misses some; the assay was immunoSEQ multiplex PCR. This sample has about 93,000 clones; roughly 90% occur once, and the top ten carry 2.8%. This clone was observed a few times. Its specificity is unknown. In germline, CDR1 is SGHVS, CDR2 FNYEAQ. The CDR3 contains 20 residues. The ends lost 3 bases at V and 1 base at J; junction bases unmatched: 11. The source is an adult in good health. V is TRBV7-6 and J is TRBJ2-3, with 15 nucleotides matching TRBD2. The sequencing here drew on peripheral blood, taken on day 0 of MenACWY control vaccination. CDR3 coding DNA: TGTGCCAGCAGCTTCGGCCGGACTAGCGGGGGGGCCGGGGGCACAGATACGCAGTATTTT. It codes for CASSFGRTSGGAGGTDTQYF.